Sequencing of this TCR beta chain was carried out in a study of vaccination and CD4 T cells after COVID-19. Study at large: At a median around 70 days (range 14 to 241) after dose two, post-vaccine samples were obtained. Culture controls were given either a CEFX pool, an HIV-1 Nef pool, or no peptide. Stimulation of the cells used overlapping spike peptide pools from SARS-CoV-2 and from the common cold coronaviruses HCoV-NL63, HCoV-OC43 and HCoV-229E.

The Oncomine TCR Beta short-read assay sequenced DNA from cultured CD4+ T cells. Someone extracted genomic DNA from cultured CD4+ T cells. TCRdb recomputed calls from the PCR reads with MiXCR, one row per CDR3 protein. The sample carries 4,600 or so distinct CDR3 sequences, around two fifths recorded once. Indicated treatment: roughly 10-day PBMC culture with coronavirus spike peptide pools or control peptides (ViraFEST assay). This CDR3 has 16 residues. Trimming shortened V by 5 bases and J by 0 bases, and 14 bases separated the two germline ends. Comments on this clonotype: Its target is not known.

This chain joins TRBV12-3 or TRBV12-4 and TRBJ1-5; D is unclear. The clonotype originates from a human donor who had recovered from COVID-19. Sequencing input: CD4+ T cells from blood, cultured in vitro. DNA of the CDR3: TGTGCCAGCAGTACAAGGAGCGATTATAGCAATCAGCCCCAGCATTTT. Its translation is CASSTRSDYSNQPQHF.